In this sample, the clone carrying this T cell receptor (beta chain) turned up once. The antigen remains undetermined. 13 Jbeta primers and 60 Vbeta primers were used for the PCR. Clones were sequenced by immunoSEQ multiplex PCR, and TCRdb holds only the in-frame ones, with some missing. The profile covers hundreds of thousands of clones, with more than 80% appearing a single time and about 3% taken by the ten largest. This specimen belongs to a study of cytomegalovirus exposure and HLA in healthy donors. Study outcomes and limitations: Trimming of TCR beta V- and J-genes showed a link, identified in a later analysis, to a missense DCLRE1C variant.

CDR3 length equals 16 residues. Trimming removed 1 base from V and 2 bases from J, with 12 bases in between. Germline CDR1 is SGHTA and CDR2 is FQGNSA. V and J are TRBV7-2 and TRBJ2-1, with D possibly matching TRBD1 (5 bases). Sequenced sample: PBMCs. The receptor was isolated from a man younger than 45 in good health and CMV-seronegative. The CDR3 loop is CASSLESWGPYNEQFF. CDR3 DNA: TGTGCCAGCAGCTTAGAGTCATGGGGCCCCTACAATGAGCAGTTCTTC. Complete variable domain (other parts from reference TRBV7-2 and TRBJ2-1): GAGVSQSPSNKVTEKGKDVELRCDPISGHTALYWYRQSLGQGLEFLIYFQGNSAPDKSGLPSDRFSAERTGGSVSTLTIQRTQQEDSAVYLCASSLESWGPYNEQFFGPGTRLTVL.